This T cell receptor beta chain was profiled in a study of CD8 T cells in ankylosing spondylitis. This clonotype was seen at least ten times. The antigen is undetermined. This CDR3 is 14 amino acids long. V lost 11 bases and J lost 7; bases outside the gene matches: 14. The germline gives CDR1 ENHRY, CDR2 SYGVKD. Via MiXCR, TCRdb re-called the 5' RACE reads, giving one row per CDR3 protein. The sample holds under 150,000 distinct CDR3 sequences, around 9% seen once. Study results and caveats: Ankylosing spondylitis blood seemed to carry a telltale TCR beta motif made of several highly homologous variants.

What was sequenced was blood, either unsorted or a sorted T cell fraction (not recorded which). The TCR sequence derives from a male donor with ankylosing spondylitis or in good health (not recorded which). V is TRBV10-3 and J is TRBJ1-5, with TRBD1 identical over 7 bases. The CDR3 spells CAVAGEGAKQPQHF. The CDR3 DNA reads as TGTGCCGTAGCAGGGGAGGGGGCGAAACAGCCCCAGCATTTT.